This TCR beta chain was captured by sequencing in a study of blood T cells in healthy people across ages. The study, taken as a whole, reports: There was a strong correlation between TCR beta diversity and naive T cell percentage. In the absence of known donor CMV status, changes in expanded clonotypes were possibly confounded.

This CDR3 comprises 15 residues. Germline CDR1 ENHRY, CDR2 SYGVKD. A sample-barcoded 5' primer and a J-beta primer mix were used in a second PCR of roughly 7 to 11 cycles. TCRdb reprocessed the 5' RACE reads with MiXCR, giving one entry per CDR3 protein. The sample holds roughly 560,000 distinct CDR3 sequences, 24% seen once. This clonotype was picked up a small number of times. Its antigen is undetermined. These records were also assigned to another study, of T cells of mothers and their children.

The receptor comes from a boy between 10 and 17 years old in good health. What was sequenced was blood. This rearrangement joins TRBV10-3 to TRBJ2-5, with a weak D call TRBD1 (6 bases). With the DNA end fitting TRBJ2-1 better, the J assignment may be wrong. This CDR3 is CAITADSRIYNEQFF. CDR3 bases: TGTGCCATCACCGCGGACAGTAGGATCTACAATGAGCAGTTCTTC.